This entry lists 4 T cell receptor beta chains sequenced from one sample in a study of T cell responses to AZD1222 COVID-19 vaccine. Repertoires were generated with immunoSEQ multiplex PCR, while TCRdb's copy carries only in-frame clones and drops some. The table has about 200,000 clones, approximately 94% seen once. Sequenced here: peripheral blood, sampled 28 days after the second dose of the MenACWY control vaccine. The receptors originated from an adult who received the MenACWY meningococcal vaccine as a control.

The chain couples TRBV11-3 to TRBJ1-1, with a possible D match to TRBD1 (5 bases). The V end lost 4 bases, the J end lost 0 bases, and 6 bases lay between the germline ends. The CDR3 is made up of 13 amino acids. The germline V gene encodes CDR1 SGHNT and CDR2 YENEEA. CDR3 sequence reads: CASSSTVNTEAFF. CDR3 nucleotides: TGTGCCAGCAGCTCGACAGTGAACACTGAAGCTTTCTTT.

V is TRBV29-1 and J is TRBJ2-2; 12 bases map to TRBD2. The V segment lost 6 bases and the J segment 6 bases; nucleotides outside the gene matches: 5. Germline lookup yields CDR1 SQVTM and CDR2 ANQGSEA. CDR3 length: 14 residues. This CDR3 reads CSVSGLAGPGELFF. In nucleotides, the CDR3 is TGCAGCGTCTCAGGACTAGCGGGACCCGGGGAGCTGTTTTTT.

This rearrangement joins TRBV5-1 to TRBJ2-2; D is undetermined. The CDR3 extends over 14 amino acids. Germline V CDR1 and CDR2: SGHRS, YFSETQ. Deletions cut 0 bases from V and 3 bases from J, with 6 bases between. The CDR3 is CASSLEAYTGELFF. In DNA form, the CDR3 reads TGCGCCAGCAGCTTGGAGGCTTACACCGGGGAGCTGTTTTTT. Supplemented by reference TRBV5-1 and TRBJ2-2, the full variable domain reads KAGVTQTPRYLIKTRGQQVTLSCSPISGHRSVSWYQQTPGQGLQFLFEYFSETQRNKGNFPGRFSGRQFSNSRSEMNVSTLELGDSALYLCASSLEAYTGELFFGEGSRLTVL.

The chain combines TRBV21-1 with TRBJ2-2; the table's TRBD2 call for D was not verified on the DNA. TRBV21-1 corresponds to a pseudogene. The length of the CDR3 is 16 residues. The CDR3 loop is CASQDPGGVNTGELFF. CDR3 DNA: TGTGCCAGCCAAGACCCAGGAGGGGTGAACACCGGGGAGCTGTTTTTT.